This T cell receptor beta chain stems from a study of shared clonotypes between healthy human individuals. Notes on the study in general: The naive CD4 repertoires of a few donors were compared, and roughly 5.1% of clonotypes were shared. Genetic and exposure-history diversity was limited by the small donor number. The study generally estimated greater richness for naive than memory subsets.

With respect to this clone: The antigen is unknown.

This table comes from immunoSEQ multiplex PCR, and its TCRdb copy is limited to in-frame clones, with some not included. The sample records 800,000 to 1,200,000 clones, about 84% being singletons. The clonotype comes from a man between 18 and 29 years old in good health. Some clones in this sample may be carry-over from other donors' samples. Input material: memory CD4+ T cells from PBMCs. Specified subset: CD45RA-negative fraction.

CDR3 in DNA: TGTGCCAGCAGCTTCGGACAGGGGAGAAATACGCAGTATTTT. Its protein product is CASSFGQGRNTQYF. The chain recombines TRBV5-6 with TRBJ2-3; 9 nucleotides line up with TRBD1. With V trimmed by 2 bases and J by 7 bases, 5 bases remained unmatched. The CDR3 covers 14 residues. Germline-derived CDR1 and CDR2 are SGHDT and YYEEEE.